This TCR beta chain is from a study of blood T cell repertoires in COVID-19. Study-level background: PBMCs, B-cell-depleted T cells, or T cells provided the cDNA or gDNA that made up the material.

Authors' methods: Estimates of nucleated cell counts were drawn from the amplification of reference gene primers. Profiling relied on immunoSEQ multiplex PCR, and the TCRdb table lists in-frame clones only, not all of them. Clone size and the V and J calls come from that table; the DNA yielded D and trimming. In the table there are a few hundred thousand clones, 88% of which are singletons. This CDR3 region has 14 residues. V was clipped by 5 bases and J by 6 bases; unmatched bases: 3. Germline values: CDR1 SGHTA, CDR2 FQGTGA. Recruitment covered about 25 US areas and drew participants whose ages spanned roughly 18 to 90 years. Participants' reported clinical history set cohort assignment.

This TCR was sampled from a woman aged 45-59 years with acute COVID-19. The chain uses TRBV7-3 and TRBJ2-2; 10 bases line up with TRBD1. The sequencing input was PBMCs or T cells enriched from blood (not recorded which). The CDR3 loop reads CASSPGQGAGELFF. The CDR3 DNA is TGTGCCAGCAGCCCCGGACAGGGGGCCGGGGAGCTGTTTTTT. Using reference TRBV7-3 and TRBJ2-2 for the parts outside the CDR3, the full variable domain is GAGVSQTPSNKVTEKGKYVELRCDPISGHTALYWYRQSLGQGPEFLIYFQGTGAADDSGLPNDRFFAVRPEGSVSTLKIQRTERGDSAVYLCASSPGQGAGELFFGEGSRLTVL.